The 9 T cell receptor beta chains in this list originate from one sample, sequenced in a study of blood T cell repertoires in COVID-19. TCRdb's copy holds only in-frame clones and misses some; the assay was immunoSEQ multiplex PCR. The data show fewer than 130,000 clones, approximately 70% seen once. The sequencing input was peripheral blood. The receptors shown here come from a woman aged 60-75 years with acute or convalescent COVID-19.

The CDR3 spells CASSLVGWTSGAPIQYF. The CDR3 DNA follows: TGTGCCAGCAGCTTGGTTGGCTGGACTAGCGGGGCCCCCATTCAGTACTTC. V gene TRBV5-4 combines with J gene TRBJ2-4; 12 bases line up with TRBD2. The V gene's germline CDR1 is SGHNT and CDR2 YYREEE (reference sequence). This CDR3 comprises 17 residues. Trimming took 0 bases from V and 9 from J; bases not matched to a gene: 10. The complete variable domain, with remaining parts taken from reference TRBV5-4 and TRBJ2-4, reads ETGVTQSPTHLIKTRGQQVTLRCSSQSGHNTVSWYQQALGQGPQFIFQYYREEENGRGNFPPRFSGLQFPNYSSELNVNALELDDSALYLCASSLVGWTSGAPIQYFGAGTRLSVL.

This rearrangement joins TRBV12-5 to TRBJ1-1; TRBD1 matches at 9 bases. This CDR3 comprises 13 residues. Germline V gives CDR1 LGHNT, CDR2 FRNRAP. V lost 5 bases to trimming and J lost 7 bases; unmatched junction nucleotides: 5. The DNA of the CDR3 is TGTGCTAGTGGTAACGGACAGGGGTTTGAAGCTTTCTTT. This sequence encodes CASGNGQGFEAFF.

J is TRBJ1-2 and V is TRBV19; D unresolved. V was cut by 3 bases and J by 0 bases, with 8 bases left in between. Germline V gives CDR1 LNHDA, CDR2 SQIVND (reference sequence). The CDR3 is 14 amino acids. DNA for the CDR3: TGTGCCAGTAGTATTGCCGTAGCTAACTATGGCTACACCTTC. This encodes CASSIAVANYGYTF. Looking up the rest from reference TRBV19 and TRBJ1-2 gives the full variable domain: DGGITQSPKYLFRKEGQNVTLSCEQNLNHDAMYWYRQDPGQGLRLIYYSQIVNDFQKGDIAEGYSVSREKKESFPLTVTSAQKNPTAFYLCASSIAVANYGYTFGSGTRLTVV.

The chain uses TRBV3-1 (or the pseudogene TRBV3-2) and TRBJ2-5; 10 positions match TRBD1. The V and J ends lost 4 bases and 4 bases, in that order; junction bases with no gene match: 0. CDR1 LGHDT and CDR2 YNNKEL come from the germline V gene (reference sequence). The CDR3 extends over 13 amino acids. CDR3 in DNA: TGTGCCAGCAGCCGGACAGGGGGAGAGACCCAGTACTTC. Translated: CASSRTGGETQYF.

The chain's CDR3 is CASRSPDPSLRRFF. CDR3 coding DNA: TGTGCAAGTCGCTCCCCGGATCCGAGTTTGAGGCGGTTCTTC. The chain couples TRBV12-2 to TRBJ2-1; the table gives TRBD2 as D, unverified against the DNA. TRBV12-2 represents a pseudogene. The length of the CDR3 is 14 residues.

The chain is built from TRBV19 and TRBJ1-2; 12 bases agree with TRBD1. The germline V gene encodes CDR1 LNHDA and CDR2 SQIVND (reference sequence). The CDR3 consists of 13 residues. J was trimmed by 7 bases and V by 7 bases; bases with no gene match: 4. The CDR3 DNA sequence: TGTGCCAGTATTGGGACAGGGGGCGGTGGCTACACCTTC. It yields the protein CASIGTGGGGYTF.

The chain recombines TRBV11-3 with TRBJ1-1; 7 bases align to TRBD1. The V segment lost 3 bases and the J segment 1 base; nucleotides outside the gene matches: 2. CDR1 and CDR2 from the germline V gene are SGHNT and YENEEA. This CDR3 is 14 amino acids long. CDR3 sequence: CASSLEGANTEAFF. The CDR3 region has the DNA TGTGCCAGCAGCTTGGAGGGGGCGAACACTGAAGCTTTCTTT.

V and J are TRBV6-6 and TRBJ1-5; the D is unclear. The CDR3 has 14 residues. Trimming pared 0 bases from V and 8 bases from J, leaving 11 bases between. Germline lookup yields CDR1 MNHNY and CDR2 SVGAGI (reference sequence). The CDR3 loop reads CASSYSRPPEPQHF. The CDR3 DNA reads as TGTGCCAGCAGTTACTCGCGGCCCCCGGAGCCCCAGCATTTT.

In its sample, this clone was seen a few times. CDR3 sequence (DNA): TGTGCCAGTAGTCCACTCCGAGACAAGACCTACGAGCAGTACTTC. Its protein is CASSPLRDKTYEQYF. The chain joins TRBV19 to TRBJ2-7; D remains unclear. CDR1 LNHDA and CDR2 SQIVND come from the germline V gene (reference sequence). The CDR3 covers 15 residues. Between the trimmed V and J ends, which lost 5 bases and 2 bases, there was a span of 16 bases.